These T cell receptor beta chains were read from a single sample in a study of T-cell reconstitution after alpha-beta-depleted transplantation in children. TCRdb ran MiXCR on the PCR reads and lists one entry per CDR3 protein. The sample consists of 90,000 to 130,000 distinct CDR3 sequences, about 9.4% of them appearing once. The specimen was PBMCs from the stem cell graft donor, collected from the stem cell graft. All receptors come from a human donor who donated a stem cell graft to a child with acute lymphoblastic leukemia. CDR3s include the opening cysteine and the closing phenylalanine or tryptophan. The D gene is left open where the match is weak. A row's size may be missing; if present it is once, few, many or a size class.

V gene	J gene	D gene	clone size	CDR3 protein	CDR3 DNA
TRBV9	TRBJ2-2	NA	many	CASSVKGGPGELFF	TGTGCCAGCAGCGTAAAAGGGGGGCCCGGGGAGCTGTTTTTT
TRBV7-9	TRBJ2-5	NA	many	CASSLATAYQETQYF	TGTGCCAGCAGCTTAGCCACAGCGTATCAAGAGACCCAGTACTTC
TRBV25-1	TRBJ2-4	NA	many	CASSEYGQGDAKNIQYF	TGTGCCAGCAGTGAATACGGGCAGGGAGATGCCAAAAACATTCAGTACTTC
TRBV20-1	TRBJ1-3	NA	many	CSARGPKGSGNTIYF	TGCAGTGCAAGGGGCCCCAAGGGCTCTGGAAACACCATATATTTT
TRBV7-2	TRBJ2-1	TRBD1	many	CASSLDWTGGYNEQFF	TGTGCCAGCAGCTTAGATTGGACAGGGGGCTACAATGAGCAGTTCTTC
TRBV7-3	TRBJ2-7	NA	many	CASSSRQGGRNEQYF	TGTGCCAGCAGCTCCCGACAGGGAGGGAGGAACGAGCAGTACTTC
TRBV5-1	TRBJ2-3	NA	many	CASSSGVGTDTQYF	TGCGCCAGCAGCTCAGGGGTCGGCACAGATACGCAGTATTTT
TRBV20-1	TRBJ1-6	TRBD1	many	CSARPRTGGEGNSPLHF	TGCAGTGCTAGACCACGGACAGGGGGCGAAGGGAATTCACCCCTCCACTTT
TRBV24-1	TRBJ2-7	NA	many	CATSDSAFTYEQYF	TGTGCCACCAGTGATTCTGCCTTTACCTACGAGCAGTACTTC
TRBV12-3/TRBV12-4	TRBJ1-2	NA	many	CASSLGDIYGYTF	TGTGCCAGCAGTTTGGGGGACATCTATGGCTACACCTTC
TRBV5-1	TRBJ2-5	TRBD2	many	CASFEGTSGVETQYF	TGCGCCAGCTTCGAAGGGACTAGCGGGGTCGAGACCCAGTACTTC
TRBV6-1	TRBJ2-1	TRBD2	many	CASRRTSGNEQFF	TGTGCCAGCAGGCGGACTAGCGGCAATGAGCAGTTCTTC
TRBV7-9	TRBJ2-2	NA	many	CAELPGAFTGELFF	TGTGCCGAACTCCCGGGGGCGTTCACCGGGGAGCTGTTTTTT
TRBV4-1	TRBJ1-1	NA	many	CASSQRVQAEAFF	TGCGCCAGCAGCCAAAGGGTTCAGGCTGAAGCTTTCTTT
TRBV7-2	TRBJ2-6	NA	many	CASSSTDSLSGANVLTF	TGTGCCAGCAGCTCGACGGACAGTCTCTCTGGGGCCAACGTCCTGACTTTC
TRBV20-1	TRBJ2-3	NA	many	CSASKVGAESTDTQYF	TGCAGTGCTAGTAAAGTGGGGGCTGAAAGCACAGATACGCAGTATTTT
TRBV14	TRBJ2-3	NA	many	CASSPWVDTQYF	TGTGCCAGCAGCCCCTGGGTAGATACGCAGTATTTT
TRBV7-2	TRBJ2-1	NA	many	CASSVGPHSYNEQFF	TGTGCCAGCAGCGTCGGACCGCACTCCTACAATGAGCAGTTCTTC
TRBV4-2	TRBJ1-2	NA	many	CASSQERAAGYTF	TGTGCCAGCAGCCAAGAAAGGGCAGCTGGCTACACCTTC
TRBV12-3/TRBV12-4	TRBJ2-5	NA	many	CASSLSRLQETQYF	TGTGCCAGCAGCCTGTCGCGACTTCAAGAGACCCAGTACTTC
TRBV20-1	TRBJ2-7	NA	many	CSARESYEQYF	TGCAGTGCTAGAGAATCCTACGAGCAGTACTTC
TRBV7-2	TRBJ2-3	NA	NA	CASSPIRVSFPGTDTQYF	TGTGCCAGCAGCCCTATCCGGGTCTCATTTCCCGGGACAGATACGCAGTATTTT
TRBV5-1	TRBJ1-5	NA	many	CASSYLPDSNQPQHF	TGCGCCAGCTCATATTTACCAGATAGCAATCAGCCCCAGCATTTT
TRBV15	TRBJ2-3	TRBD2	many	CATSGAGGHADTQYF	TGTGCCACCAGCGGAGCGGGGGGCCACGCAGATACGCAGTATTTT
TRBV4-3	TRBJ2-7	TRBD1	many	CASAHRDRGAYEQYF	TGCGCCAGCGCCCACCGGGACAGGGGTGCGTACGAGCAGTACTTC
TRBV7-9	TRBJ2-7	NA	many	CASSLVIYEQYF	TGTGCCAGCAGCTTAGTTATCTACGAGCAGTACTTC
TRBV12-3/TRBV12-4	TRBJ1-2	NA	many	CASKFFEGSYGYTF	TGTGCCAGCAAATTCTTTGAGGGTTCCTATGGCTACACCTTC
TRBV6-5	TRBJ2-2	TRBD2	many	CASSYSMLADTGELFF	TGTGCCAGCAGTTACTCGATGCTAGCGGACACCGGGGAGCTGTTTTTT
TRBV7-2	TRBJ2-7	TRBD1	many	CASVRDRGPYEQYF	TGTGCCAGCGTCCGGGACAGGGGGCCGTACGAGCAGTACTTC
TRBV12-3/TRBV12-4	TRBJ1-5	TRBD1	many	CATHSTGDSNQPQHF	TGTGCCACACACTCGACAGGGGATAGCAATCAGCCCCAGCATTTT
TRBV5-6	TRBJ2-7	NA	many	CASSYTDRAEGYF	TGTGCCAGCAGCTATACAGACCGGGCGGAAGGGTACTTC
TRBV29-1	TRBJ1-3	NA	NA	CSVGPTGNTIYF	TGCAGCGTTGGACCGACTGGAAACACCATATATTTT
TRBV5-8	TRBJ2-1	NA	many	CASSLPGGLNEQFF	TGTGCCAGCAGCTTGCCCGGGGGGCTTAATGAGCAGTTCTTC
TRBV7-2	TRBJ2-5	TRBD1	many	CASSLQGAMETQYF	TGTGCCAGCAGCCTACAGGGGGCAATGGAGACCCAGTACTTC
TRBV29-1	TRBJ2-1	NA	many	CSVGGAGLGNEQFF	TGCAGCGTGGGGGGGGCGGGATTGGGGAATGAGCAGTTCTTC
TRBV6-5	TRBJ1-1	NA	many	CASSSTMMNTEAFF	TGTGCCAGCAGCTCGACGATGATGAACACTGAAGCTTTCTTT
TRBV5-1	TRBJ2-1	NA	many	CASRNTGPSNEQFF	TGCGCCAGCAGGAATACGGGACCGTCCAATGAGCAGTTCTTC
TRBV7-9	TRBJ2-1	TRBD1	many	CASSSGQGRNEQFF	TGTGCCAGCAGCTCCGGACAGGGAAGGAATGAGCAGTTCTTC
TRBV5-1	TRBJ1-1	NA	many	CASSLQDSNTEAFF	TGCGCCAGCAGCTTACAAGACAGCAACACTGAAGCTTTCTTT
TRBV11-2	TRBJ1-4	NA	few	CASSLEGTADEKLFF	TGTGCCAGCAGCTTAGAAGGGACGGCGGATGAAAAACTGTTTTTT
TRBV29-1	TRBJ1-1	TRBD1	many	CSVAGTGQGAFF	TGCAGCGTTGCGGGGACAGGGCAGGGAGCTTTCTTT
TRBV3-1	TRBJ2-6	NA	NA	CASSPFVYGPSGANVLTF	TGTGCCAGCAGCCCATTCGTTTATGGGCCCTCTGGGGCCAACGTCCTGACTTTC
TRBV4-1	TRBJ1-5	NA	many	CASSQEAGFGQPQHF	TGCGCCAGCAGCCAAGAAGCCGGGTTCGGTCAGCCCCAGCATTTT
TRBV5-4	TRBJ2-5	NA	many	CASSLVWEQETQYF	TGTGCCAGCAGCTTGGTTTGGGAGCAAGAGACCCAGTACTTC
TRBV12-3/TRBV12-4	TRBJ1-1	NA	many	CASTILNTEAFF	TGTGCCAGCACGATTCTGAACACTGAAGCTTTCTTT
TRBV7-9	TRBJ1-6	NA	many	CASRVERDSPLHF	TGTGCCAGCAGGGTAGAACGGGATTCACCCCTCCACTTT
TRBV3-1	TRBJ2-3	NA	many	CASSKGGLLPQYF	TGTGCCAGCAGCAAAGGGGGACTCTTGCCGCAGTATTTT
TRBV5-1	TRBJ1-2	NA	many	CASSPRGDGYTF	TGCGCCAGCAGCCCCAGGGGAGATGGCTACACCTTC
TRBV7-9	TRBJ2-2	TRBD2	NA	CASSLGLAGATGELFF	TGTGCCAGCAGCTTGGGACTAGCGGGGGCCACCGGGGAGCTGTTTTTT
TRBV3-1	TRBJ2-2	NA	many	CASSSQVGELFF	TGTGCCAGCAGCTCGCAGGTTGGGGAGCTGTTTTTT
TRBV7-3	TRBJ2-6	NA	NA	CASSLQGMMTVSRGANVLTF	TGTGCCAGCAGCTTACAGGGGATGATGACTGTTTCTCGTGGGGCCAACGTCCTGACTTTC
TRBV7-9	TRBJ2-1	TRBD2	many	CASKAPSGARDEQFF	TGTGCCAGCAAGGCACCTAGCGGGGCTAGGGATGAGCAGTTCTTC
TRBV11-3	TRBJ1-1	TRBD1	NA	CASSLGWDSAEAFF	TGTGCCAGCAGCCTAGGGTGGGACAGCGCTGAAGCTTTCTTT
TRBV7-2	TRBJ2-5	NA	many	CASSLFGGQETQYF	TGTGCCAGCAGCTTATTCGGGGGACAAGAGACCCAGTACTTC
TRBV7-9	TRBJ2-7	TRBD1	NA	CASSPGQGVSEDEQYF	TGTGCCAGCAGCCCCGGACAGGGGGTTTCTGAGGACGAGCAGTACTTC
TRBV5-1	TRBJ1-6	NA	many	CASSLAGPENNSPLHF	TGCGCCAGCAGCTTGGCAGGACCAGAGAATAATTCACCCCTCCACTTT
TRBV29-1	TRBJ2-6	NA	few	CSVETDLGSGANGLTF	TGCAGCGTTGAAACCGACCTGGGGTCTGGGGCCAACGGCCTGACTTTC
TRBV20-1	TRBJ2-1	TRBD1	few	CSARDLGGTGGYNEQFF	TGCAGTGCTAGAGATCTCGGGGGGACAGGGGGCTACAATGAGCAGTTCTTC